These 29 T cell receptor beta chains came from one sample sequenced in a study of T cells after posttransplantation cyclophosphamide. Profiled with immunoSEQ multiplex PCR; TCRdb holds only in-frame clones, not every one. The sample is made up of 41,000 or so clones, none counted only once. Sequenced: PBMCs. The receptors shown here come from a man aged 25 to 40 in good health and a related stem cell transplant donor.

This clone was counted ten times or more. The chain couples TRBV18 to TRBJ2-5; tentative D call: TRBD2 (6 bases). This CDR3 region has 18 residues. Germline CDR1 and CDR2: KGHSH and LQKENI. V dropped 2 bases and J dropped 5 bases, with 24 bases sitting between them. The DNA for the CDR3 is TGTGCCAGCTCACCAGAGGGCAGCGGGTTAACGCGTTGGGAGACCCAGTACTTC. Translating gives CASSPEGSGLTRWETQYF.

This clone was detected many times. CDR3 sequence (DNA): TGTGCCAGCAGGATGGGACAGGGCCATGGCTACACCTTC. It is translated as CASRMGQGHGYTF. The chain uses TRBV6-5 and TRBJ1-2, with 9 bases matching TRBD1. CDR3 size: 13 residues. The V segment lost 6 bases and the J segment 6 bases; nucleotides outside the gene matches: 5. CDR1 and CDR2 from the germline V gene are MNHEY and SVGAGI.

Many counts were recorded for this clone. The chain links TRBV2 to TRBJ1-1; 8 nucleotides match TRBD1. V dropped 1 base and J dropped 4; count of bases not matched to a gene: 5. Germline assignment: CDR1 SNHLY and CDR2 FYNNEI. CDR3 length: 15 amino acids. The DNA of the CDR3 is TGTGCCAGCAGTGAAGTCCAGGGGGCAGGCACTGAAGCTTTCTTT. This translates into CASSEVQGAGTEAFF.

This chain's CDR3 is CASSLGTDTEAFF. DNA for the CDR3: TGTGCCAGCAGCTTAGGAACTGACACTGAAGCTTTCTTT. The gene calls are TRBV7-8 and TRBJ1-1, with D unclear. This CDR3 contains 13 residues. Trimming cost V 1 base and J 3 bases, with 6 bases left between them. Per germline, CDR1 SGHVS and CDR2 FQNEAQ.

This clone was detected only a few times. J is TRBJ2-2 and V is TRBV6-2 or TRBV6-3, with a weak D call TRBD2 (6 bases). CDR1 is MNHEY and CDR2 is SVGEGT in the germline V gene. The CDR3 has 14 amino acids. With 6 bases removed from V and 2 bases from J, the gap between germline ends came to 10 bases. The CDR3 sequence: CASSRDLNTGELFF. CDR3 bases: TGTGCCAGCAGCCGGGACTTAAACACCGGGGAGCTGTTTTTT.

This clone has a count of ten or more. This chain links TRBV5-1 with TRBJ1-4, with 7 bases aligning to TRBD1. The CDR3 is made up of 16 amino acids. The V and J ends lost 7 bases and 0 bases, in that order; junction bases with no gene match: 9. Germline V gene lookup returns CDR1 SGHRS and CDR2 YFSETQ. CDR3 nucleotides: TGCGCCAGCCCGGACAGGCCAGACGCAACTAATGAAAAACTGTTTTTT. Protein product: CASPDRPDATNEKLFF.

This clone was recorded at least ten times. This sequence joins TRBV27 and TRBJ2-7, with unresolved D. V was pared by 2 bases and J by 1 base, with 12 bases between. Germline loops: CDR1 MNHEY, CDR2 SMNVEV (reference sequence). The CDR3 length is 15 residues. CDR3 residues: CASSLRKGGSYEQYF. The DNA for the CDR3 is TGTGCCAGCAGTTTAAGAAAGGGTGGTTCCTACGAGCAGTACTTC.

This clone was recorded a few times. This sequence joins TRBV15 and TRBJ1-2; D not certain. The length of the CDR3 is 14 residues. Looked up from germline, CDR1 is LNHNV and CDR2 is YYDKDF (reference sequence). Between the trimmed V and J ends, which lost 5 bases and 0 bases, there was a span of 10 bases. This CDR3 reads CATSLGVANYGYTF. CDR3 bases: TGTGCCACCAGCCTCGGGGTTGCTAACTATGGCTACACCTTC.

This clone was seen many times. The chain carries TRBV6-6 and TRBJ1-2, with a weak D call TRBD1 (5 bases). This CDR3 region has 13 residues. The germline V gene has CDR1 MNHNY and CDR2 SVGAGI (reference sequence). V was clipped by 6 bases and J by 8 bases, with 16 bases between them. The CDR3 bases are TGTGCCAGCAGAGAAACAGGCGGAGGGGGCTACACCTTC. This encodes CASRETGGGGYTF.

This clone was recorded many times. This CDR3 reads CASSGRASGDTQYF. The CDR3 coding sequence is TGTGCCAGCAGCGGACGGGCTAGCGGAGATACGCAGTATTTT. The chain joins TRBV2 to TRBJ2-3; 7 bases are shared with TRBD2. After removal of 6 bases from V and 5 bases from J, the junction contained 8 bases not matched to a gene. CDR3 length equals 14 residues. Germline lookup yields CDR1 SNHLY and CDR2 FYNNEI.

In this sample, this clone turned up many times. V is TRBV27 and J is TRBJ1-1; 7 positions agree with TRBD1. In germline, CDR1 is MNHEY, CDR2 SMNVEV (reference sequence). Losses at the gene ends were 2 bases for V and 7 bases for J; bases not matched to a gene: 7. The CDR3 loop spans 14 amino acids. CDR3 in amino acids: CASSLAGGADEAFF. In nucleotides, the CDR3 is TGTGCCAGCAGTTTAGCAGGGGGTGCTGATGAAGCTTTCTTT.

This clone came up many times. This chain joins TRBV5-6 and TRBJ1-3; no definite D call. The CDR3 covers 11 residues. Germline V lookup: CDR1 SGHDT, CDR2 YYEEEE. The ends were cut back, 6 bases at V and 4 bases at J, with 5 bases in the middle. CDR3 residues: CASIQGNTIYF. In DNA, the CDR3 is TGTGCCAGCATACAGGGAAACACCATATATTTT.

This clone has a handful of counts. The chain links TRBV5-1 to TRBJ2-5; TRBD2 is a possible D gene (5 bases). CDR1 and CDR2 from the germline V gene are SGHRS and YFSETQ. V lost 6 bases, J lost 5 bases, and 17 bases lay in between. The CDR3 spans 14 residues. CDR3 loop: CASKPQGGSETQYF. The CDR3 region has the DNA TGCGCCAGCAAACCTCAAGGCGGGTCGGAGACCCAGTACTTC.

This clone was observed many times. The chain carries TRBV7-2 and TRBJ1-5; 7 positions agree with TRBD1. CDR1 and CDR2 from the germline V gene are SGHTA and FQGNSA. J lost 0 bases, V lost 5 bases, and 16 bases had no gene match. This CDR3 has 19 residues. The CDR3 nucleotides are TGTGCCAGCAGCCCGACCCCGGGACAGCCGATTTATAGCAATCAGCCCCAGCATTTT. Amino acids: CASSPTPGQPIYSNQPQHF.

This clone occurred a few times. J is TRBJ2-7 and V is TRBV6-5; 10 bases map to TRBD2. Looked up from germline, CDR1 is MNHEY and CDR2 is SVGAGI. The V gene end was trimmed by 6 bases and the J gene end by 3 bases; junction bases not matched to a gene: 8. The CDR3 has 15 amino acids. The CDR3 coding sequence is TGTGCCAGCAGGCGCCAGTCTAGCGGGGGCTACGAGCAGTACTTC. Translation: CASRRQSSGGYEQYF.

This clone appeared many times. This chain joins TRBV5-5 and TRBJ2-3; TRBD2 is a possible D gene (6 bases). V lost 0 bases and J 6 bases, leaving 11 bases between the germline ends. The CDR3 covers 14 residues. Per the germline V gene, CDR1 is SGHKS and CDR2 is YYEKEE (reference sequence). Here the CDR3 reads CASSLGREVDTQYF. Here the CDR3 DNA reads TGTGCCAGCAGCTTGGGCAGGGAGGTCGATACGCAGTATTTT.

V is TRBV25-1 and J is TRBJ2-1; TRBD2 is a possible D gene (5 bases). CDR3 length equals 15 residues. Germline V lookup: CDR1 MGHDK, CDR2 SYGVNS. The V and J ends lost 3 bases and 7 bases respectively, with 16 bases between them. DNA of the CDR3: TGTGCCAGCAGTGAGACTACTCGGCTTGGGAATGAGCAGTTCTTC. Its translation: CASSETTRLGNEQFF.

This clone was found a few times. The chain has TRBV5-1 and TRBJ2-7; tentatively, D is TRBD2 (6 bases). Germline lookup yields CDR1 SGHRS and CDR2 YFSETQ. The V end was cut by 1 base, the J end by 5 bases, with 22 bases between. The CDR3 is 17 residues long. CDR3 residues: CASSLLGYGGIKNEQYF. CDR3 in DNA: TGCGCCAGCAGCTTGCTAGGGTATGGGGGGATTAAGAACGAGCAGTACTTC.

This clone was recorded many times. V usage is TRBV28 and J usage is TRBJ2-1, with D uncertain. This CDR3 has 15 amino acids. V dropped 3 bases and J dropped 0 bases, with 9 bases sitting between them. The germline CDR1 and CDR2 sequences are MDHEN and SYDVKM. The CDR3 DNA follows: TGTGCCAGCAGTTTGATCGCAGTCTCCTACAATGAGCAGTTCTTC. Its protein is CASSLIAVSYNEQFF.

Many counts were recorded for this clone. This sequence joins TRBV6-1 and TRBJ2-7; TRBD1 matches 8 bases. The CDR3 is 14 residues long. J gave up 3 bases and V 4 bases, and 5 bases lay outside the gene matches. Looked up from germline, CDR1 is MNHNS and CDR2 is SASEGT. The CDR3 coding sequence is TGTGCCAGCAGTGTAGGAGACAGGGGCTACGAGCAGTACTTC. It is translated as CASSVGDRGYEQYF.

In this sample, this clone turned up many times. This chain uses TRBV10-3 with TRBJ2-5, with 12 bases matching TRBD2. Germline V gene data show CDR1 as ENHRY and CDR2 as SYGVKD. This CDR3 has 16 residues. V was pared by 4 bases and J by 5 bases, with 8 bases of the junction left unmatched. The CDR3 is CAISVSSGGAYETQYF. CDR3 bases: TGTGCCATCAGTGTCTCTAGCGGGGGGGCTTACGAGACCCAGTACTTC.

This clone was recorded many times. The gene calls are TRBV13 and TRBJ2-7; 9 positions agree with TRBD1. This CDR3 has 15 amino acids. V gave up 1 base and J gave up 4 bases; unmatched junction bases: 5. CDR1 and CDR2 (germline): PRHDT, FYEKMQ (reference sequence). The CDR3 here is CASSLVGTGRYEQYF. DNA for the CDR3: TGTGCCAGCAGCTTAGTTGGGACAGGGAGATACGAGCAGTACTTC.

In its sample, this clone was seen many times. The chain is built from TRBV7-8 and TRBJ2-3; tentatively, D is TRBD1 or TRBD2 (5 bases each). Germline CDR1 reads SGHVS; CDR2 reads FQNEAQ. V shed 1 base and J shed 0 bases, with 11 bases lying between them. This CDR3 has 16 residues. CDR3 residues: CASSLEAGSSTDTQYF. The CDR3 DNA reads TGTGCCAGCAGCTTAGAGGCAGGGAGTAGCACAGATACGCAGTATTTT. The full variable domain, its missing parts supplied by reference TRBV7-8 and TRBJ2-3, is GAGVSQSPRYKVAKRGQDVALRCDPISGHVSLFWYQQALGQGPEFLTYFQNEAQLDKSGLPSDRFFAERPEGSVSTLKIQRTQQEDSAVYLCASSLEAGSSTDTQYFGPGTRLTVL.

This clone was found a few times. This chain joins TRBV29-1 and TRBJ1-2, with 11 nucleotides matching TRBD1. The CDR3 has 16 amino acids. The V gene's germline CDR1 is SQVTM and CDR2 ANQGSEA. V dropped 3 bases and J dropped 4; count of bases not matched to a gene: 10. The CDR3 region is CSVEGHSGTGGYGYTF. CDR3 nucleotide sequence: TGCAGCGTTGAGGGCCATTCCGGGACAGGGGGCTATGGCTACACCTTC.

This clone was counted ten times or more. The J gene is TRBJ1-5, the V gene TRBV6-1; 8 bases map to TRBD1. CDR1 is MNHNS, CDR2 SASEGT, per germline. V dropped 6 bases and J dropped 3; count of bases not matched to a gene: 4. CDR3 length equals 14 residues. The DNA for the CDR3 is TGTGCCAGCAGCGGACAGGGTCCCAATCAGCCCCAGCATTTT. As protein: CASSGQGPNQPQHF.

This clone has a count of ten or more. The chain couples TRBV4-1 to TRBJ2-5; TRBD2 matches 10 bases. V shed 5 bases, J shed 5 bases, and the junction held 8 bases outside the gene matches. This CDR3 comprises 15 residues. Germline V gene sequence: CDR1 MGHRA, CDR2 YSYEKL. The CDR3 protein is CASSSSGGLAETQYF. CDR3 coding DNA: TGCGCCAGCAGCTCTAGCGGGGGACTAGCGGAGACCCAGTACTTC.

This clone was observed at least ten times. This chain connects TRBV7-2 to TRBJ1-2; TRBD1 aligns across 10 bases. Per germline, CDR1 SGHTA and CDR2 FQGNSA. With 3 bases clipped from V and 7 bases from J, the junction kept 5 bases outside the gene matches. CDR3 length: 14 residues. The CDR3 sequence is CASSLTGGIGGYTF. CDR3 nucleotide sequence: TGTGCCAGCAGCTTGACAGGGGGCATAGGTGGCTACACCTTC.

This clone was observed many times. The chain uses TRBV6-1 and TRBJ1-1; a weak D match, TRBD1 (5 bases). Trimming took off 7 bases at V and 1 base at J, with 13 bases between the two ends. There are 14 residues in the CDR3. Germline V lookup: CDR1 MNHNS, CDR2 SASEGT. CDR3: CASTPLQGNTEAFF. In nucleotides, the CDR3 is TGTGCCAGCACCCCACTTCAGGGGAACACTGAAGCTTTCTTT.

This clone was detected many times. The chain recombines TRBV7-9 with TRBJ2-7; TRBD1 agrees at 8 bases. Germline trimming cut 0 bases from V and 12 bases from J; bases unmatched to any gene: 7. Germline CDR1 and CDR2: SEHNR and FQNEAQ (reference sequence). The CDR3 is 13 residues long. The CDR3 region is CASSLAHTGGLYF. The CDR3 region has the DNA TGTGCCAGCAGCTTAGCGCATACAGGGGGACTGTACTTC.